The source of this T cell receptor beta chain is a study of cytomegalovirus exposure and HLA in healthy donors. About the study: T cells numbering about 200 million yielded around 120 million unique TCR beta sequences in an earlier analysis.

CDR1 and CDR2 (germline): MNHEY, SVGAGI. The CDR3 contains 14 residues. With 7 bases clipped from V and 3 bases from J, the junction kept 5 bases outside the gene matches. In the PCR, 60 Vbeta and 13 Jbeta primers were used. TCRdb's table, derived via immunoSEQ multiplex PCR, lists solely in-frame clones and lacks some. The table has 120,000 or so clones, about 80% seen once. Everyone who donated was a healthy bone marrow donor. On this clone: Its specificity is not known.

Overall study findings and caveats: While the bulk of TCR sequences proved rare, some public TCRs turned up in many donors. Indistinguishable V segments such as TRBV6-2 and TRBV6-3 were excluded.

The sequence was collected from a middle-aged woman in good health and CMV-seropositive. V usage is TRBV6-5 and J usage is TRBJ2-7; 11 bases match TRBD2. Sequencing was performed on PBMCs. The DNA for the CDR3 is TGTGCCAGCAAATCCGGGACTAGCGGCTACGAGCAGTACTTC. It encodes CASKSGTSGYEQYF.